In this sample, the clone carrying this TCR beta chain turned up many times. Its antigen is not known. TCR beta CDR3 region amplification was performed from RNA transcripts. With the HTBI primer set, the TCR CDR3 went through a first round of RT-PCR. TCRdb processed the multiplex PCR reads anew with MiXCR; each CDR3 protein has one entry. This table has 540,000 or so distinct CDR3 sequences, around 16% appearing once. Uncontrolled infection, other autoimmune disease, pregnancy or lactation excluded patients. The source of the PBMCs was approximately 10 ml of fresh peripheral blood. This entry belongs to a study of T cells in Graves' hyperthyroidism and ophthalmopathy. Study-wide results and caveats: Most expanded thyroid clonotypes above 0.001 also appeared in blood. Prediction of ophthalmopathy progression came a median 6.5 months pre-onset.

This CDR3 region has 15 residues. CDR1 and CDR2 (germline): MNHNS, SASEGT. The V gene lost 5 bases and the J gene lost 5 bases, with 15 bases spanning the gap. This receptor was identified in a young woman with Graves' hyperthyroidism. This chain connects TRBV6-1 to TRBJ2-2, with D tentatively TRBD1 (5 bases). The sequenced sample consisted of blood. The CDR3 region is CASSKGAGETGELFF. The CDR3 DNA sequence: TGTGCCAGCAGTAAAGGGGCAGGAGAAACCGGGGAGCTGTTTTTT.